The clone carrying this T cell receptor beta chain was recorded a few times. Its specificity is unknown. This sample is part of a study of T cell responses to AZD1222 COVID-19 vaccine. Study background: Second-dose timings of about 4 or about 12 weeks were pooled.

Regarding the study as a whole: Just a handful of AZD1222 recipients were seropositive at baseline. Clonal diversity may have been underestimated in mostly white British donors.

Trimming shortened V by 8 bases and J by 6 bases, and 12 bases separated the two germline ends. Germline V lookup: CDR1 SGHRS, CDR2 YFSETQ. This CDR3 is built from 13 residues. Sequencing used immunoSEQ multiplex PCR; TCRdb keeps in-frame clones, though not all of them. The repertoire holds fewer than 120,000 clones, with 81% as singletons. The receptor comes from an adult in good health. The sequencing used peripheral blood, collected on day 0 of AZD1222 vaccination. The chain uses TRBV5-1 and TRBJ1-6; D might be TRBD1 (6 bases). CDR3 residues: CASSQGLNSPLHF. CDR3 nucleotides: TGCGCCAGTTCACAGGGTCTTAATTCACCCCTCCACTTT.